The present entry profiles one T cell receptor (beta chain) with its context. This clone was seen a handful of times. Which antigen it targets is not known. No clone much larger than this one lies a single base away; base qualities are absent. The cohort was made up of roughly 670 healthy bone marrow donors. At the time of sampling, all cohort members were nominally healthy, though unrecorded immune exposures were likely present. The donor was CMV seropositive and was included in the group of 250 to 350 seropositive cohort members. Every donor gave a peripheral blood sample, and the peripheral blood mononuclear cells from that sample were used for TCR beta sequencing. The Qiagen DNeasy Blood Extraction Kit was used to extract genomic DNA from the blood cell samples. Relative to germline, V is missing 4 bases and J is missing 7 bases, with 5 bases of the junction outside any gene match. Based on the germline V gene, the CDR1 and CDR2 sequences are MNHEY and SVGAGI. The CDR3 measures 14 amino acids from cysteine to phenylalanine. Only the CDR3 part of the read is kept: 42 bases, read in frame from the first base.

This sample is part of a study of cytomegalovirus exposure and HLA in healthy donors listed by TCRdb under 2017. In the study overall: According to an earlier analysis of a few hundred of the donors, 150 million to 200 million T cells yielded 120 million or so unique TCR beta sequences and about 300 Gb of sequence data. To study patterns of TCR occurrence, a later analysis re-analyzed previously published TCR beta repertoires from 666 donors and added high-resolution HLA genotyping. To predict cytomegalovirus infection status, the study combined high-throughput TCR immunosequencing, statistical association of individual TCRs with disease status, and machine learning. All discovery cohort repertoires had been generated using a single sequencing platform. The study profiled the T cell repertoires of 666 subjects by immunosequencing and related them to cytomegalovirus serostatus. Among the roughly 390 genotyped donors, roughly 80% belonged to the genetic ancestry cluster associated with self-reported Caucasian donors. Donor age, sex, ethnicity and CMV serostatus were collected together with the repertoire data. A separate validation cohort of over 95 different subjects was used in addition to the roughly 640-subject first cohort. The aim of the study was to test whether cataloging public T cell receptors could identify signatures of past pathogen exposure. In an earlier analysis of 550 to 700 of the donors, high-throughput TCR beta sequencing was used to judge whether each TCR beta V gene segment behaved as functional or pseudogenic. The later analysis used no new phenotypic data to find candidate immune exposures, relying instead on TCR beta sequences and their occurrence across donors. Because of strong linkage in the cohort, a handful of DR-DQ haplotypes were treated as single units for association and clustering. Approximately 300 gigabases of sequencing data and around 88 million unique TCR sequences made up an early release that covered nearly 650 HLA-typed donors. The number of donors typed differed by locus, with roughly 620-630 for A, B, C, DRB1 and DQB1, more than 500 for DQA1, over 600 for DPA1, and 400 to 490 for DPB1. Among 300 to 500 genotyped donors of the cohort, an average of about 220,000 unique TCR beta nucleotide sequences was sequenced per donor, of which about 18% were non-productive. In a later genetic analysis, genome-wide SNP genotypes for 398 of the 666 donors were used, and that subset was treated as a discovery cohort. HLA typing included class I and class II loci at four-digit resolution.

The library was prepared using the immunoSEQ multiplex PCR assay. The multiplex PCR relied on a mix of 60 forward primers for TCR Vbeta segments and 13 reverse primers for TCR Jbeta segments. A multiplex PCR assay on genomic DNA amplified the CDR3 region of rearranged TCR beta genes. The amplified TCR beta libraries were sequenced on the Illumina HiSeq System as 87-base-pair reads. On the study's bioinformatics: A later analysis tallied approximately 87 million unique TCR beta chains across the 660 or so repertoires, and roughly 11 million of those chains were shared by two or more donors. A nearest-neighbor algorithm error-corrected the raw reads and collapsed the reads into unique sequences, merging closely related sequences to remove PCR and sequencing errors. V, D and J gene segments were assigned by aligning CDR3 sequences to IMGT reference sequences. For a sequence to be retained, a match of at least six nucleotides to both a V gene segment and a J gene segment was required. A rearrangement was called productive if the CDR3 had no stop codons and remained in frame with V and J, and every other rearrangement was called non-productive. CDR3 was defined by IMGT convention, running from the second conserved V-encoded cysteine to the conserved J-encoded phenylalanine. The earlier analysis of more than 450 of the donors excluded sequences that lacked an unambiguous match to a single V gene segment. In an earlier analysis of 450 to 700 of the donors, V segments were called functional above 56.7% productive rearrangements and were called segregating when the between-donor standard deviation exceeded 5%. A statistical classification framework was built to diagnose cytomegalovirus status from the catalog of TCR beta chain sequences. A later analysis assigned V and J genes by comparing TCR nucleotide sequences with IMGT/GENE-DB human TR gene sequences. In a later analysis, CDR3 sequences and most-parsimonious VDJ recombination scenarios were assigned using the TCRdist pipeline. In a later analysis, every TCR beta chain was defined by the combination of its CDR3 amino acid sequence and its V-gene family, and reads without a unique V-gene family were dropped. To address suspected cross-contamination and a sequencing artifact, a later analysis removed around 600 highly shared, low-generation-probability nucleotide sequences. For each public chain, a later analysis derived a clonal expansion index from normalized ranks of inferred template counts within each repertoire. A later analysis computed generation probabilities with a VDJ recombination model fitted to out-of-frame rearrangements, and checked the results against IGoR. A later analysis scored TCR-TCR, TCR-HLA and TCR-CMV co-occurrence with hypergeometric tests, applying a repertoire-size bias correction to TCR pairs. In a later analysis, false discovery rates were estimated by permuting HLA or CMV assignments 20 times. A later analysis grouped co-occurring TCRs with DBSCAN, adding TCRdist sequence similarity when clustering within HLA-allele-positive subsets. Repertoires with fewer than 30,000 or more than 120,000 public chains, plus five repertoires with anomalous nucleotide sharing, were excluded from co-occurrence clustering. TCRdb mirrors the immuneACCESS table, restricted to in-frame sequences. Some clones are absent from its copies; in checked studies, under half trace to an unresolved V gene, and the reason for the others is unknown. Clone size and the V and J calls come from that table; the DNA yielded D and trimming. The sample records 100,000 to 150,000 clones, under 20% of which are singletons. The top ten constitute 2.5% to 3% of the sample.

The paper as a whole reports these results and caveats: Across donors, most TCR sequences were observed very rarely, whereas some public TCRs were present in many individuals. In a later analysis, 16,951 TCR beta sequences were associated with specific HLA alleles at a false discovery rate of 0.05. Several of the top co-occurrence clusters appeared to be linked to parvovirus B19, influenza, CMV and Epstein-Barr virus, according to a later analysis. When HLA alleles, especially DR and DQ, strongly co-occurred, TCR associations were difficult to assign to individual alleles. Some IMGT-functional V segments, including TRBV6-2 and TRBV6-3, could not be told apart with the 87-base-pair reads, so those segments were excluded. Compared with equally common non-associated chains, HLA-associated TCR beta chains in a later analysis were more clonally expanded and had lower generation probabilities. The classifier was reported to diagnose cytomegalovirus status with high specificity and sensitivity in both the original and validation cohorts. Most CMV-associated TCR beta chains appeared to be HLA-restricted in a later analysis, and the HLA associations seemed to be driven largely by CMV exposure. Only TCR beta chains were sequenced in this cohort, and the absence of alpha or paired-chain data limited detectable features. The presence/absence analyses assumed that sequencing depth was roughly uniform across donors, and that assumption may not be true. Immune exposure information for the cohort was limited to CMV serostatus. Correlated functional status among segregating V segments might reflect linkage disequilibrium, but an unknown experimental factor could not be ruled out. According to a later genetic analysis, donors in an Asian-associated ancestry cluster had fewer N-insertions in productive TCRs than the roughly 670-donor mean. V-gene and J-gene trimming of TCR beta chains was associated with a missense DCLRE1C variant in a later genetic analysis, and the association was replicated in an independent cohort. In vitro tests confirmed that a few of the cytomegalovirus-associated TCR beta chains recognize cytomegalovirus antigens. Approximately 18 rarely observed V segments, including chromosome 9 orphons, were excluded from the earlier analysis of about 600 of the donors because counts were too low. In a later analysis, the rate of TCR association differed among HLA loci, with DRB1 alleles having the most associated TCRs and HLA-C alleles having the fewest. Because some donors lacked HLA typing at each locus, the association tests relied only on the typed subset. Broadly in line with IMGT annotations, most TCR beta V segments showed up in productive rearrangements about 90% or about 30% of the time in an earlier analysis of several hundred of the donors. A further reported finding was that TCR beta sequences accurately predicted the HLA-A and HLA-B alleles for most subjects in the first cohort. In the study, 150 to 200 TCR beta chains were listed as associated with cytomegalovirus. A cluster of highly shared sequence variants was judged likely to represent a technical artifact of the sequencing pipeline. The authors suggested that the approach could potentially be generalized to other disease states and immunological phenotypes.

The sequenced sample was PBMCs. The TCR was taken from a female donor in good health and CMV-seropositive. The chain is assembled from TRBV6-5 and TRBJ1-2, and 11 junctional nucleotides match TRBD1. The DNA sequence reads TGTGCCAGCAGTTTCGCCGGGACAGGGGGTGGCTACACCTTC. This encodes CASSFAGTGGGYTF.